This TCR beta chain originates from a study of blood T cell repertoires in COVID-19 (dated by TCRdb to 2020 to 2022). Turning to the overall study: Samples covering the acute and convalescent phases of COVID-19 were provided by collaborators in the United States, Italy and Spain. The material from the prospective study consisted of cDNA or gDNA derived from T cells, B-cell-depleted T cells, or PBMCs. The dataset comprised deeply sampled blood TCRbeta repertoires from subjects exposed to, actively infected with, or recovered from COVID-19. The repertoires were released in a freely available public database meant as a resource for research on the immune response to SARS-CoV-2. Samples came from the ongoing ImmuneRACE study (first 160 participants) plus 1,254 subjects from 6 global collaborators. The sample metadata nearly always contained a de-identified subject ID, COVID-19 status, age in years and sex. HLA class I and class II types, where available, came from metadata supplied by the sample provider rather than from assay-based typing. The investigation overall reported the following: Clinical and demographic metadata were provided uncurated, with the amount varying by source and participant.

Whole blood was collected in K2EDTA tubes by collaborating institutions according to the institutions' own protocols. For TCRbeta analysis, collaborators shipped samples as frozen whole blood, isolated PBMCs, or DNA extracted from either of those sample types. With regard to this clone: The target of this receptor is not known. Nothing much larger sits one base from this clone, and base qualities are not available.

TCRbeta CDR3 regions were amplified from genomic DNA by means of the immunoSEQ Assay, a bias-controlled multiplex PCR. Per the source publication's procedure: Nucleated cell counts per sample were estimated from amplification of reference gene primers within the assay. To quantify the absolute abundance of each unique TCRbeta CDR3 rearrangement, sequence reads were collapsed and filtered. For each sample, productive Simpson clonality was calculated as the square root of Simpson's diversity index over productive rearrangements. The table was pulled from immuneACCESS by TCRdb, which kept in-frame rearrangements only. Such tables lose some clones; where checked, under half of the loss comes from unresolved V genes, and the rest has no known cause. V, J and clone size derive from that table, while D and trimming were established from the DNA sequence. The sample data list about 160,000 clones, and 60% to 85% of these were observed just once. Around 3% of the sample goes to the ten largest clones.

The CDR3 has 14 amino acids, counting the end cysteine and phenylalanine. Only CDR3 DNA remains: 42 bases, in frame from the first base. The germline ends are 10 bases apart after V is trimmed by 5 bases and J by 0 bases. CDR1 and CDR2 were assigned from the germline V gene (reference sequence) as SGHAT and FQDESV. Material for sequencing was peripheral blood. The origin of this receptor is a man between 65 and 85 years old with acute or convalescent COVID-19. The chain is assembled from TRBV11-1 and TRBJ1-1; no D segment can be confidently identified. The DNA is TGTGCCAGCAGCCCCCTGAACTTGAACACTGAAGCTTTCTTT. The translation is CASSPLNLNTEAFF.